The rows below give T cell receptor beta chains drawn from one sample of a study of monozygotic twins with inflammatory bowel disease. TCRdb reprocessed the 5' RACE reads and reports one entry per CDR3 protein, with no DNA. The sample totals about 200,000 distinct CDR3 sequences. What was sequenced was blood. All receptors come from a human donor with ulcerative colitis or Crohn's disease, or a healthy co-twin of an affected twin (not recorded which). The CDR3 runs from the conserved cysteine through the conserved F or W.

TRBV4-1	TRBJ2-7	CASSQDRPGYEQYF
TRBV7-3	TRBJ2-1	CASSPPDREYEQFF
TRBV12-3/TRBV12-4	TRBJ2-3	CASSSTGDTQYF
TRBV7-6	TRBJ2-3	CASSLLGLAVTDTQYF
TRBV6-1	TRBJ2-2	CASSGGLAVGELFF
TRBV5-1	TRBJ1-2	CASSTASGTGQSEGYTF
TRBV7-9	TRBJ1-1	CASSFSGGPGDGAFF
TRBV7-2	TRBJ2-4	CASSLPRLGHIQYF
TRBV14	TRBJ2-1	CASSQTGTGAYNEQFF
TRBV6-2/TRBV6-3	TRBJ1-1	CASGRKNTEAFF
TRBV5-6	TRBJ1-3	CASSLVGGNTIYF
TRBV5-5	TRBJ1-3	CASSRSPTESFSGNTIYF
TRBV7-7	TRBJ2-5	CASSFAGGQETQYF
TRBV7-9	TRBJ2-7	CASSLGQAFEQYF
TRBV7-2	TRBJ2-4	CASSLIGQLAKNIQYF
TRBV10-3	TRBJ2-3	CAATGSSVRGTDTQYF
TRBV18	TRBJ1-1	CASSPMGQGAEAFF
TRBV30	TRBJ2-3	CAWGSSDRGADTQYF
TRBV20-1	TRBJ1-3	CSASRGELGGNTIYF
TRBV24-1	TRBJ2-5	CATSDASGGALETQYF
TRBV20-1	TRBJ2-2	CSARLAGAPMGGELFF
TRBV7-6	TRBJ2-5	CASSRWGPSETQYF
TRBV7-6	TRBJ2-7	CASSLEGAGTFYEQYF
TRBV9	TRBJ2-1	CASSEGQRERFRDEQFF
TRBV7-2	TRBJ2-1	CASSLGGSGRAYEQFF
TRBV12-3/TRBV12-4	TRBJ1-2	CASSRGTGYGYTF
TRBV2	TRBJ1-2	CASSSGQLVGYTF
TRBV20-1	TRBJ1-5	CSASSYRDLNRPQHF
TRBV13	TRBJ2-7	CASSLGSGQGRNEQYF
TRBV5-4	TRBJ2-1	CASSSTGTGDNEQFF
TRBV4-1	TRBJ2-1	CASSQSDRPTYNEQFF
TRBV7-2	TRBJ2-1	CASSLGQHNEQFF
TRBV12-3/TRBV12-4	TRBJ2-7	CASRRGNRDYEQYF
TRBV5-1	TRBJ2-7	CASSAGKTIGEQYF
TRBV12-3/TRBV12-4	TRBJ2-3	CASTRRGLAGGGLGDTQYF
TRBV30	TRBJ2-2	CAWTVNGGELFF
TRBV6-5	TRBJ2-7	CASSYWAGGSYEQYF
TRBV7-2	TRBJ2-7	CASSLEGIAEQYF
TRBV7-6	TRBJ2-3	CASSPAGPLTDTQYF
TRBV3-1	TRBJ1-1	CASSQTGVIEAFF
TRBV20-1	TRBJ2-7	CSARLRDSLFVYEQYF
TRBV9	TRBJ2-3	CASSVEGTSSDTQYF
TRBV5-4	TRBJ2-7	CASSLKESWTVEYEQYF
TRBV29-1	TRBJ1-1	CSLRGASGTEAFF
TRBV5-6	TRBJ2-1	CASSLGRLTYNEQFF
TRBV12-3/TRBV12-4	TRBJ1-3	CASTPPGQTGNTIYF
TRBV4-3	TRBJ1-2	CASSQDRGTGSSGGYTF
TRBV12-5	TRBJ2-7	CASGPGQTYEQYF
TRBV29-1	TRBJ2-3	CSVDDGSDTQYF
TRBV18	TRBJ2-3	CASSATDTQYF
TRBV6-5	TRBJ2-3	CASSYSKGRSTDTQYF
TRBV5-1	TRBJ1-2	CASSKWDGGNYGYTF